This section outlines one TCR beta chain sequence together with its context. Antigen unknown. Germline V gene lookup returns CDR1 LGHNA and CDR2 YNFKEQ. J lost 6 bases, V lost 4 bases, and 3 bases had no gene match. This CDR3 is 13 amino acids long. This record belongs to a study of T cell responses to AZD1222 COVID-19 vaccine. General study findings and limits: Baseline serostatus was positive in only a handful of AZD1222 recipients. Donors skewed white British and female; clonal diversity was possibly underestimated. Repertoires were obtained solely post-peak T cell response. Spike-specific TCR repertoires showed rising breadth and depth after two AZD1222 doses.

Some clones are missing from TCRdb's copy, which holds only in-frame ones; the method was immunoSEQ multiplex PCR. Of some 140,000 clones in the sample, more than 85% are singletons; the top ten hold approximately 3.4%. The V and J genes are TRBV4-2 and TRBJ2-7; 10 nucleotides match TRBD2. This specimen was peripheral blood, taken on day 0 of AZD1222 vaccination. This TCR came from an adult in good health. Here the CDR3 reads CASSLLAGGEQYF. The CDR3 DNA follows: TGTGCCAGCAGCCTATTAGCGGGAGGCGAGCAGTACTTC.